A selection of T cell receptor beta chains follows, all from one sample in a study of T cells in Graves' hyperthyroidism and ophthalmopathy. Via MiXCR, TCRdb re-called the multiplex PCR reads, giving one row per CDR3 protein. Of under 250,000 distinct CDR3 sequences in the sample, more than 20% were seen once. Sequencing was carried out using blood. These receptors originate from a woman aged 40-49 years with Graves' ophthalmopathy. Both conserved end residues are part of each CDR3. The order of the fields is J gene, D gene, clone size, V gene, CDR3 DNA, CDR3 protein. The D gene is left open where the match is weak. Clone size is shown for a subset of rows, as once, few, many or a class of expanded clone.

j_gene: TRBJ1-1
d_gene: TRBD1
abundance: many
v_gene: TRBV5-1
CDR3nt: TGCGCCAGCAGCGCGACAGGGACGGCGGGGACTGAAGCTTTCTTT
CDR3aa: CASSATGTAGTEAFF

j_gene: TRBJ2-5
d_gene: TRBD2
abundance: many
v_gene: TRBV6-1
CDR3nt: TGTGCCAGCAGTGGGTGGACTAGCGGGAGAAGTAAGACCCAGTACTTC
CDR3aa: CASSGWTSGRSKTQYF

j_gene: TRBJ2-5
d_gene: TRBD1
abundance: many
v_gene: TRBV7-8
CDR3nt: TGTGCCAGCAGCACCCAGGACAGGGGAATCGGGGAGACCCAGTACTTC
CDR3aa: CASSTQDRGIGETQYF

j_gene: TRBJ1-1
d_gene: TRBD1
abundance: many
v_gene: TRBV5-1
CDR3nt: TGCGCCAGCAGCTTGAACCAGGGGGGGACTGAAGCTTTCTTT
CDR3aa: CASSLNQGGTEAFF

j_gene: TRBJ2-7
d_gene: -
abundance: many
v_gene: TRBV28
CDR3nt: TGTGCCAGCAGTACCCCCGGAAAGGGGAGGAACTACGAGCAGTACTTC
CDR3aa: CASSTPGKGRNYEQYF

j_gene: TRBJ2-7
d_gene: -
abundance: many
v_gene: TRBV5-1
CDR3nt: TGCGCCAGCAGCTTGGACGCGGGACCCTACGAGCAGTACTTC
CDR3aa: CASSLDAGPYEQYF

j_gene: TRBJ1-5
d_gene: -
abundance: many
v_gene: TRBV30
CDR3nt: TGTGCCTGGGCGGCAGGGATTAATCAGCCCCAGCATTTT
CDR3aa: CAWAAGINQPQHF

j_gene: TRBJ1-5
d_gene: -
abundance: -
v_gene: TRBV2
CDR3nt: TGTGCCAGCAGTATCCGGGATGGCGCCAATCAGCCCCAGCATTTT
CDR3aa: CASSIRDGANQPQHF

j_gene: TRBJ1-1
d_gene: -
abundance: many
v_gene: TRBV27
CDR3nt: TGTGCCAGCAGGGTACAGGGTCTGAACACTGAAGCTTTCTTT
CDR3aa: CASRVQGLNTEAFF

j_gene: TRBJ2-2
d_gene: TRBD1
abundance: many
v_gene: TRBV24-1
CDR3nt: TGTGCCACCAGTGCCCACAGGGGGAACACCGGGGAGCTGTTTTTT
CDR3aa: CATSAHRGNTGELFF

j_gene: TRBJ1-5
d_gene: -
abundance: -
v_gene: TRBV27
CDR3nt: TGTGCCAGCAGTGGGCCAGGGAATCAGCCCCAGCATTTT
CDR3aa: CASSGPGNQPQHF

j_gene: TRBJ1-3
d_gene: -
abundance: few
v_gene: TRBV3-1
CDR3nt: TGTGCCAGCAGCCAAGGAGAGAGGACCGGAAACACCATATATTTT
CDR3aa: CASSQGERTGNTIYF

j_gene: TRBJ2-5
d_gene: -
abundance: many
v_gene: TRBV25-1
CDR3nt: TGTGCCAGCAGGCGCGGGGGTCAGGGGATAGAGACCCAGTACTTC
CDR3aa: CASRRGGQGIETQYF

j_gene: TRBJ2-7
d_gene: TRBD2
abundance: many
v_gene: TRBV6-4
CDR3nt: TGTGCCAGCAGACTTAGGACTAGCGGGTACTACCTCTCCTACGAGCAGTACTTC
CDR3aa: CASRLRTSGYYLSYEQYF

j_gene: TRBJ2-5
d_gene: TRBD2
abundance: many
v_gene: TRBV28
CDR3nt: TGTGCCAGCGCCTCAACTAGCGGGAGATTAGAGACCCAGTACTTC
CDR3aa: CASASTSGRLETQYF

j_gene: TRBJ1-3
d_gene: -
abundance: many
v_gene: TRBV12-3/TRBV12-4
CDR3nt: TGTGCCAGCAGTTTCCTCCCGGGGTCTGGAAACACCATATATTTT
CDR3aa: CASSFLPGSGNTIYF

j_gene: TRBJ2-7
d_gene: TRBD2
abundance: -
v_gene: TRBV10-3
CDR3nt: TGTGCCATCAGCACAGACGAGACTAGCGCCTCCGAGCAGTACTTC
CDR3aa: CAISTDETSASEQYF

j_gene: TRBJ2-7
d_gene: TRBD1
abundance: many
v_gene: TRBV6-5
CDR3nt: TGTGCCAGCAATACGGGACAGGGTTACGAGCAGTACTTC
CDR3aa: CASNTGQGYEQYF

j_gene: TRBJ2-4
d_gene: -
abundance: many
v_gene: TRBV27
CDR3nt: TGTGCCAGCAGTTTATGGGCAGGGAATCCCAAAAACATTCAGTACTTC
CDR3aa: CASSLWAGNPKNIQYF

j_gene: TRBJ2-2
d_gene: -
abundance: many
v_gene: TRBV28
CDR3nt: TGTGCCAGCAGTTTAGTGGGAGGCGCGAACACCGGGGAGCTGTTTTTT
CDR3aa: CASSLVGGANTGELFF

j_gene: TRBJ2-5
d_gene: -
abundance: few
v_gene: TRBV6-5
CDR3nt: TGTGCCAGCAGTTACTCCCAGGGGACGAAAGAGACCCAGTACTTC
CDR3aa: CASSYSQGTKETQYF

j_gene: TRBJ2-7
d_gene: -
abundance: many
v_gene: TRBV11-1
CDR3nt: TGTGCCAGCAGCCCCGGGACAGGGAAGAGTAGCGGGAGATTTTTCGAGCAGTACTTC
CDR3aa: CASSPGTGKSSGRFFEQYF

j_gene: TRBJ1-4
d_gene: TRBD1
abundance: many
v_gene: TRBV6-1
CDR3nt: TGTGCCAGCAGGGAGACAGGGGGGGCTGAAAAACTGTTTTTT
CDR3aa: CASRETGGAEKLFF

j_gene: TRBJ2-7
d_gene: -
abundance: many
v_gene: TRBV4-1
CDR3nt: TGCGCCAGCAGCCAAGGCTCGGGGGCAGGCTACGAGCAGTACTTC
CDR3aa: CASSQGSGAGYEQYF

j_gene: TRBJ1-1
d_gene: TRBD1
abundance: -
v_gene: TRBV28
CDR3nt: TGTGCCAGCAGTTTGGCCGGGACAGGGGAGACTGAAGCTTTCTTT
CDR3aa: CASSLAGTGETEAFF

j_gene: TRBJ2-5
d_gene: TRBD1
abundance: once
v_gene: TRBV6-1
CDR3nt: TGTGCCAGCAGATCCGGGACAGGGGGGATCGGCAACCAAGAGACCCAGTACTTC
CDR3aa: CASRSGTGGIGNQETQYF